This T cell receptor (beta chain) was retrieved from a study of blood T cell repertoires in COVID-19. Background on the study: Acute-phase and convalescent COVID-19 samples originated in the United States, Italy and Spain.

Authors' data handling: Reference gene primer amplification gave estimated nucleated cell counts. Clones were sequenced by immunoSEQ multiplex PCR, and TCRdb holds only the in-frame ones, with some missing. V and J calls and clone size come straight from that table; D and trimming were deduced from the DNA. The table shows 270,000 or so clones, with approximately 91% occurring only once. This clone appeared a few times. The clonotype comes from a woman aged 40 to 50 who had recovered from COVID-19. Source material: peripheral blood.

The CDR3, as DNA: TGCGCCAGCAGCCGGGGCGGACTAGCGGGGGGAGGCACAGATACGCAGTATTTT. This translates into CASSRGGLAGGGTDTQYF. The chain joins TRBV4-1 to TRBJ2-3, with 14 nucleotides matching TRBD2. The CDR3 contains 18 residues. After removal of 4 bases from V and 1 base from J, the junction contained 7 bases not matched to a gene. The germline gives CDR1 MGHRA, CDR2 YSYEKL.